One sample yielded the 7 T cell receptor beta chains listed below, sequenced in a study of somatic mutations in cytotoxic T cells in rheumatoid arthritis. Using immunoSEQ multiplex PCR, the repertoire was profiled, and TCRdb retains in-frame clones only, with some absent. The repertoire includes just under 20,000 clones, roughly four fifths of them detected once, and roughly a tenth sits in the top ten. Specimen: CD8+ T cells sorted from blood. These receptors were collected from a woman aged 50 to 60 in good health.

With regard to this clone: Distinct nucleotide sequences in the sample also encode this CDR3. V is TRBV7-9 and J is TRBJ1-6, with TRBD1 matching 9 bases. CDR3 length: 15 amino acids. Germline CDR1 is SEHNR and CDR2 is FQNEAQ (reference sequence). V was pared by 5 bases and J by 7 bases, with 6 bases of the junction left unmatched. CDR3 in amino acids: CASSPGTGLNSPLHF. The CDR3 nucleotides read TGTGCCAGCAGCCCCGGGACAGGGCTAAATTCACCCCTCCACTTT. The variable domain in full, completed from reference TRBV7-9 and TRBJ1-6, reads DTGVSQNPRHKITKRGQNVTFRCDPISEHNRLYWYRQTLGQGPEFLTYFQNEAQLEKSRLLSDRFSAERPKGSFSTLEIQRTEQGDSAMYLCASSPGTGLNSPLHFGNGTRLTVT.

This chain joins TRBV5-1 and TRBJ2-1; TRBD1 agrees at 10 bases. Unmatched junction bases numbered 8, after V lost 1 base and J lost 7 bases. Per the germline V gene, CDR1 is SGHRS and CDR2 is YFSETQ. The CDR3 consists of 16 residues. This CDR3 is CASSLSTGGLPNEQFF. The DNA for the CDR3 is TGCGCCAGCAGCTTGTCGACAGGGGGCTTGCCGAATGAGCAGTTCTTC.

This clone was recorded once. DNA of the CDR3: TGTGCCAGCACCCCTTACCGGGAAGGTAATTCACCCCTCCACTTT. It codes for CASTPYREGNSPLHF. The chain uses TRBV4-2 and TRBJ1-6, with D uncertain. V dropped 7 bases and J dropped 6 bases, with 16 bases sitting between them. The CDR3 contains 15 residues. Germline V gene data show CDR1 as LGHNA and CDR2 as YNFKEQ.

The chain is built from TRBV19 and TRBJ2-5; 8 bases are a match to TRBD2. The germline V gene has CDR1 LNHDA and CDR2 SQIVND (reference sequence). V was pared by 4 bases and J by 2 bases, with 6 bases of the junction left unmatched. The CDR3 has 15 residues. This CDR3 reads CASSTLAGQQETQYF. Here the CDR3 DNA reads TGTGCCAGTAGTACCCTAGCGGGCCAACAAGAGACCCAGTACTTC.

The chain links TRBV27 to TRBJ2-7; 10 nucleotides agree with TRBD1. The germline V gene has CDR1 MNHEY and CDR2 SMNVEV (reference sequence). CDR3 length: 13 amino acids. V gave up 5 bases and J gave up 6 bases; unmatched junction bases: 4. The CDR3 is CASSPGQGIEQYF. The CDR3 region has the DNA TGTGCCAGCAGTCCGGGACAGGGGATCGAGCAGTACTTC.

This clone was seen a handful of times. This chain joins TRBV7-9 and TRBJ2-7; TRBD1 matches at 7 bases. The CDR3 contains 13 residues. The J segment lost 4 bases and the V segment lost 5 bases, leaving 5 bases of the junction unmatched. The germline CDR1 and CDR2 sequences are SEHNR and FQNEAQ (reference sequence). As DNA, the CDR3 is TGTGCCAGCAGCCCCGGGACAGAATACGAGCAGTACTTC. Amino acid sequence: CASSPGTEYEQYF.

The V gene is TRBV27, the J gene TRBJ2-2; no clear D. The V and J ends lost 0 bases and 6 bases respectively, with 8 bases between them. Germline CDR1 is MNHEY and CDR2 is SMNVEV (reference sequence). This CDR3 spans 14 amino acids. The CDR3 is CASSLSLGAGELFF. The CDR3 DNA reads TGTGCCAGCAGTTTATCTCTTGGGGCCGGGGAGCTGTTTTTT.